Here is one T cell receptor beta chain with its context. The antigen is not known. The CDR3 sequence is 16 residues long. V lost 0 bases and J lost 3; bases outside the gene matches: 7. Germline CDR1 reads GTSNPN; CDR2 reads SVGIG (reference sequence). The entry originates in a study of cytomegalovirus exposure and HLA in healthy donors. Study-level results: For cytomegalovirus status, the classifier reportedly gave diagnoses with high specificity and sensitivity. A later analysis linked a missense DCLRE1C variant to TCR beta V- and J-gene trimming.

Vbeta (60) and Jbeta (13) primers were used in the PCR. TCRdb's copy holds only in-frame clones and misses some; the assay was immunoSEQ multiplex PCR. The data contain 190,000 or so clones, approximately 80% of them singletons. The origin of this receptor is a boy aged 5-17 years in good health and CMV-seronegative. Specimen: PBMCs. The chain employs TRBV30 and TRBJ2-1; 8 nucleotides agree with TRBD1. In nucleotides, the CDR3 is TGTGCCTGGAGTGTACTCCGGACAGGGTTCTACAATGAGCAGTTCTTC. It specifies CAWSVLRTGFYNEQFF.